Reported below is one T cell receptor (beta chain). This clone occurred a few times. What antigen it recognizes has not been identified. Within one base of it there is no much larger clone, and no base qualities were kept. Each collaborating institution followed its own protocols to collect whole blood in K2EDTA tubes. For TCRbeta analysis, collaborator samples were shipped as frozen whole blood, as isolated PBMCs, or as DNA extracted from either sample type. This entry comes from a study of blood T cell repertoires in COVID-19 (dated by TCRdb to 2018 to 2021). In terms of the full investigation: Samples covering the acute and convalescent phases of COVID-19 were provided by collaborators in the United States, Italy and Spain. The prospective study material was composed of cDNA or gDNA derived from T cells, B-cell-depleted T cells, or PBMCs. Deeply sampled blood TCRbeta repertoires from subjects exposed to, actively infected with, or recovered from COVID-19 were included in the dataset. The repertoires were released in a freely available public database meant as a resource for research on the immune response to SARS-CoV-2. The samples were drawn from two sources: the first 160 participants of the ongoing ImmuneRACE study, and 950 to 1,500 subjects contributed by 6 global collaborators. A de-identified subject ID, COVID-19 status, age in years and sex were almost always included in the sample metadata. Where available, HLA class I and class II types were obtained from metadata supplied by the sample provider rather than from assay-based typing.

Overall study results and their limits: The quantity of clinical and demographic metadata differed by source and by participant and was supplied without curation.

The immunoSEQ Assay, a bias-controlled multiplex PCR, was used to amplify TCRbeta CDR3 regions from genomic DNA. As for the authors' bioinformatics: Nucleated cell counts per sample were estimated from amplification of reference gene primers within the assay. Sequence reads were collapsed and filtered to measure the absolute abundance of every unique TCRbeta CDR3 rearrangement. For each sample, productive Simpson clonality was calculated as the square root of Simpson's diversity index over productive rearrangements. The clones in this table, taken by TCRdb from immuneACCESS, are in-frame only. Not every clone is retained; where verified, under half of the shortfall comes from an unresolved V gene, and the cause of the rest is unknown. V, J and clone size were drawn from that table, and D and trimming were deduced from the DNA. The sample table records 100,000 to 150,000 clones; around 83% of these occur just once. Jointly, the top ten make up approximately 6.3% of the sample.

The TCR originated in a man older than 75 with active or convalescent COVID-19. The sample was peripheral blood.

The CDR3 is CASSEGGAYTEAFF. The sequence in DNA is TGCGCCAGCAGTGAAGGCGGGGCGTACACTGAAGCTTTCTTT. Recombination connected TRBV10-1 to TRBJ1-1; matching of 5 bases hints at TRBD1 as the D gene. The germline V gene (reference sequence) yields WNHNN for CDR1 and SYGVQD for CDR2. A distance of 11 bases separates the germline ends of V and J, which lose 3 bases and 3 bases respectively. Inclusive of the bounding cysteine and phenylalanine, the CDR3 is 14 residues long. Only CDR3 DNA remains: 42 bases, in frame from the first base.